This entry describes one TCR beta chain. Profiled with immunoSEQ multiplex PCR; TCRdb holds only in-frame clones, not every one. Altogether hundreds of thousands of clones are present, 70% to 90% being singletons, with the ten largest covering approximately 1.3%. The study recruited people aged roughly 18 to 100 years across approximately 23 US areas. Cohort assignment relied on participant-reported clinical history. The source of the sample is a study of blood T cell repertoires in COVID-19. Background on the study: The origin of the acute and convalescent COVID-19 samples was the United States, Italy and Spain.

The CDR3 has 14 amino acids. Trimming removed 0 bases from V and 13 bases from J, with 13 bases in between. The germline V gene encodes CDR1 MNHEY and CDR2 SMNVEV (reference sequence). V is TRBV27 and J is TRBJ1-6, with unresolved D. The sequence was obtained from a woman aged 18-29 years who had been exposed to COVID-19. Sequenced: PBMCs or T cells enriched from blood (not recorded which). DNA of the CDR3: TGTGCCAGCAGTTTATCTACCCATCGGTCGCCCCTCCACTTT. Encoded protein: CASSLSTHRSPLHF.